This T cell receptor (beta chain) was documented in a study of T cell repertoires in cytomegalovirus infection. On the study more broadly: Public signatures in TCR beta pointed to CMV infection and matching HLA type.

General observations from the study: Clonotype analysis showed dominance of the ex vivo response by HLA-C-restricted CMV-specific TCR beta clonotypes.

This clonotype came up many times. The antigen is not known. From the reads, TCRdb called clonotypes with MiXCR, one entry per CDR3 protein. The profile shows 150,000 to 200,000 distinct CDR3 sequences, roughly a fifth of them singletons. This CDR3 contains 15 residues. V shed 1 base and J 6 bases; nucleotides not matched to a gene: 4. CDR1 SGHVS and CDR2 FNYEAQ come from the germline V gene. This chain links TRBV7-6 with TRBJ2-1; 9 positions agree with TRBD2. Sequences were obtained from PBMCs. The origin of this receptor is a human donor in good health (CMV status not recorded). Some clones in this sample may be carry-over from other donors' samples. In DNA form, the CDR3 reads TGTGCCAGCAGCTTAGGGACTAGCGTGAGCAATGAGCAGTTCTTC. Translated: CASSLGTSVSNEQFF.